What follows is one T cell receptor (beta chain) and its context. Its specificity is not known. It was about 100,000 TCR templates that were assayed per sample. The repertoire was sequenced with immunoSEQ multiplex PCR; TCRdb's copy has only in-frame clones and lacks some. In the table there are approximately 110,000 clones, under 95% of which are singletons. Germline V gives CDR1 MNHNY, CDR2 SVGAGI (reference sequence). The CDR3 contains 11 residues. Trimming took off 5 bases at V and 5 bases at J, with 3 bases between the two ends. These data are taken from a study of siplizumab effects on memory and regulatory T cells. General study results and limits: Solely a minor proportion of alloreactive clones could be assigned to unstimulated subsets. Naive T cells were seemingly more diverse than memory cells, and major contributions to the alloresponse seemed to be made by them. For siplizumab cultures, the suppressive function of their proliferating Tregs was not confirmed.

The sequencing sample was made of CD4+ T cells sorted from blood. This receptor was taken from a human donor in good health. The chain recombines TRBV6-6 with TRBJ1-4; D gene unclear. Here the CDR3 reads CASSKNEKLFF. CDR3 DNA: TGTGCCAGCAGTAAAAATGAAAAACTGTTTTTT.